This T cell receptor beta chain was identified in a study of radiation and T cells in renal cell carcinoma. Study-level points and caveats: No pretreatment tumor biopsies were available for baseline clonotypes.

Documented time point: baseline pretreatment blood. Stated treatment: 15 Gy SBRT to primary tumor, nephrectomy 4 weeks later. Blood was sampled at baseline, 2 weeks and 4 weeks after SBRT. Clear cell pathology was present in this patient's renal cell carcinoma. Libraries were prepared by immunoSEQ multiplex PCR; TCRdb keeps only in-frame clonotypes and omits some of them. The sample consists of about 140,000 clones, around four fifths of them appearing once. This clone was seen only once. Its antigen remains unidentified. The sequencing used blood, collected from a patient whose treatment included radiotherapy and nephrectomy. This TCR was sampled from a woman between 50 and 59 years old with renal cell carcinoma.

The CDR3 loop is CSVGSGQGPYEQYF. For the CDR3, the DNA is TGCAGCGTGGGCTCGGGACAGGGACCCTACGAGCAGTACTTC. The J gene is TRBJ2-7, the V gene TRBV29-1; 9 positions match TRBD1. V was pared by 6 bases and J by 2 bases, with 8 bases of the junction left unmatched. Germline values: CDR1 SQVTM, CDR2 ANQGSEA. The CDR3 covers 14 residues.